This T cell receptor beta chain appears in the sequencing data of a study of blood T cell repertoires in COVID-19. About the research overall: Specimens from acute and convalescent COVID-19 originated in the United States, Italy and Spain. Nucleic acid was either cDNA or gDNA, and it came from T cells, B-cell-depleted T cells, or PBMCs.

In the authors' methods: From reference gene primer amplification, estimates of nucleated cell counts were derived. The table came from immunoSEQ multiplex PCR; TCRdb's copy has only in-frame clones and leaves some out. Clonal size and the V and J genes are those of that table, whereas D and trimming came from the DNA. The table has 250,000 to 300,000 clones, approximately 91% seen once; the top ten hold 1.5% to 2%. Recovered status applied to Cohort 3 donors who had two consecutive negative PCRs. It also applied to those with clearance or with symptom resolution. With 1 base removed from V and 5 bases from J, the gap between germline ends came to 6 bases. Germline-derived CDR1 and CDR2 are MNHNS and SASEGT. The CDR3 totals 14 residues.

The sample was PBMCs or T cells enriched from blood (not recorded which). The receptor was derived from a woman aged 40 to 49 who had recovered from COVID-19. The chain combines TRBV6-1 with TRBJ1-6; maybe TRBD1 (5 bases). CDR3 in DNA: TGTGCCAGCAGTGAAGGGGGCGATAATTCACCCCTCCACTTT. This translates into CASSEGGDNSPLHF.